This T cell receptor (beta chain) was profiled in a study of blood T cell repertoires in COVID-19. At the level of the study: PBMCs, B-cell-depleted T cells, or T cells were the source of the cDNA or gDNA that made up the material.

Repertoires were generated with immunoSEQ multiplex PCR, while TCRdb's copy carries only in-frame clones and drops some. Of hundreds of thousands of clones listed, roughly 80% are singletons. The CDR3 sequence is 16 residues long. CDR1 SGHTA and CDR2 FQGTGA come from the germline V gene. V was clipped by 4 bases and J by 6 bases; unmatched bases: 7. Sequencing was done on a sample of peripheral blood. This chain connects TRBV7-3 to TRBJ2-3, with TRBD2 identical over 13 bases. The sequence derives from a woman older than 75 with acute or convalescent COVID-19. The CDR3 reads CASSSELAGGPDTQYF. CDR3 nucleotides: TGTGCCAGCAGCTCGGAACTAGCGGGGGGGCCCGATACGCAGTATTTT.